Listed below are T cell receptor beta chains from one sample, sequenced in a study of regulatory T cells in long-lasting Graves disease. TCRdb re-analysed the multiplex PCR reads in MiXCR, keeping a single row per CDR3 protein. The sample holds around 510,000 distinct CDR3 sequences, less than 25% seen once. Specimen: peripheral blood mononuclear cells (PBMCs), collected when the disease was refractory, from a patient treated with antithyroid drugs. These receptors all come from a female donor with Graves disease. Both conserved end residues are part of each CDR3. A D gene is named only where the DNA matches it firmly. Part of the rows lack a size; the others show once, few, many or a class for expanded clones.

J gene | V gene | clone size | D gene | CDR3 DNA | CDR3 protein
TRBJ1-2 | TRBV5-4 | NA | TRBD1 | TGTGCCAGCAGCTGGACAGGGGCCTTCTATGGCTACACCTTC | CASSWTGAFYGYTF
TRBJ2-7 | TRBV6-1 | few | NA | TGTGCCAGCAGGGTTTCTTCAGCGAGCTCCTACGAGCAGTACTTC | CASRVSSASSYEQYF
TRBJ2-2 | TRBV28 | few | TRBD2 | TGTGCCAGCAGCAGCCTAGCGGGAAGTGGGGTCGTCACCGGGGAGCTGTTTTTT | CASSSLAGSGVVTGELFF
TRBJ2-7 | TRBV28 | many | NA | TGTGCCAGCAGTTGGGGGACACGGCCTAGGGAGCAGTACTTC | CASSWGTRPREQYF
TRBJ1-1 | TRBV6-5 | few | NA | TGTGCCAGCAGTTACTCTCACAGGGCTAACACTGAAGCTTTCTTT | CASSYSHRANTEAFF
TRBJ2-2 | TRBV5-1 | NA | TRBD2 | TGCGCCAGCAGCTTGGTCCAGCGGGGGAACACCGGGGAGCTGTTTTTT | CASSLVQRGNTGELFF
TRBJ2-5 | TRBV4-1 | few | NA | TGCGCCAGCAGCCAAGATTCGGGAACCCAAGAGACCCAGTACTTC | CASSQDSGTQETQYF
TRBJ2-7 | TRBV6-5 | NA | NA | TGTGCCAGCAGTTTTCTACAAAACAGCCGCGGGGCAGGCTACGAGCAGTACTTC | CASSFLQNSRGAGYEQYF
TRBJ2-2 | TRBV10-3 | many | NA | TGTGCCATCAATCGGGGACTCGGCACCGGGGAGCTGTTTTTT | CAINRGLGTGELFF
TRBJ1-1 | TRBV6-1 | NA | NA | TGTGCCAGCAGAGAACGGGGCGGGGGGCAGAGCACTGAAGCTTTCTTT | CASRERGGGQSTEAFF
TRBJ1-6 | TRBV15 | NA | NA | TGTGCCACCAGCAGAGGACCTAATTCACCCCTCCACTTT | CATSRGPNSPLHF
TRBJ1-1 | TRBV6-9 | many | NA | TGTGCCAGCAGTTATGTAGTAAACACTGAAGCTTTCTTT | CASSYVVNTEAFF
TRBJ1-2 | TRBV7-9 | NA | TRBD1 | TGTGCCATCGGAAGGTCTGGACAGGTGTGGCATATTCATGGCTACACCTTC | CAIGRSGQVWHIHGYTF
TRBJ1-1 | TRBV14 | few | NA | TGTGCCAGCAGCCACCAGGGGTTGAACACTGAAGCTTTCTTT | CASSHQGLNTEAFF
TRBJ2-7 | TRBV5-1 | many | TRBD1 | TGCGCCAGCAGCACGGGACAGGGGGCGTACGAGCAGTACTTC | CASSTGQGAYEQYF
TRBJ2-7 | TRBV29-1 | many | TRBD2 | TGCAGCGTTGAAGTGGCTAGCGGGAGTTCGGTCTACGAGCAGTACTTC | CSVEVASGSSVYEQYF
TRBJ2-1 | TRBV12-3/TRBV12-4 | NA | NA | TGTGCCAGCAGGGCCGGGTCTAGCTCCTACAATGAGCAGTTCTTC | CASRAGSSSYNEQFF
TRBJ2-5 | TRBV3-1 | many | TRBD1 | TGTGCCAGCAGCCATGTCCCCGGGACAGGGAGGTCAGAGACCCAGTACTTC | CASSHVPGTGRSETQYF
TRBJ2-7 | TRBV6-2/TRBV6-3 | NA | TRBD2 | TGTGCCGGCAGTCGACTAGCGGGAGGGTACGAGCAGTACTTC | CAGSRLAGGYEQYF
TRBJ2-2 | TRBV29-1 | NA | TRBD2 | TGCAGCCTTGCAACCCCTAGCGGGAGTTTAAAGGGCAGCGGGGAGCTGTTTTTT | CSLATPSGSLKGSGELFF
TRBJ2-5 | TRBV15 | NA | NA | TGTGCCACCAGCAGAGATGACCAAGAGACCCAGTACTTC | CATSRDDQETQYF
TRBJ2-7 | TRBV4-1 | NA | TRBD2 | TGCGCCAGCAGCCCCCTAGGGAGGACTAGCGAGTATGAGCAGTACTTC | CASSPLGRTSEYEQYF
TRBJ2-3 | TRBV28 | NA | TRBD2 | TGTGCCAGCAGTTTATTCGGCGGGAGTACGACAGATACGCAGTATTTT | CASSLFGGSTTDTQYF
TRBJ1-6 | TRBV3-1 | many | NA | TGTGCCAGCAGCCAAGGACACCCCAATTCACCCCTCCACTTT | CASSQGHPNSPLHF
TRBJ2-5 | TRBV3-2 | few | NA | TGTGCCAGCAGCCAAGAGATGGGAAGGGGACCTTGGCCCCAGTACTTC | CASSQEMGRGPWPQYF
TRBJ2-5 | TRBV7-8 | many | TRBD1 | TGTGCCAGCAGCAACCGGGACAGTCGGGAGACCCAGTACTTC | CASSNRDSRETQYF
TRBJ1-5 | TRBV28 | many | TRBD1 | TGTGCCAGCAGGCCGAGAGGGACAGGGGGTCAGCCCCAGCATTTT | CASRPRGTGGQPQHF
TRBJ2-7 | TRBV28 | many | NA | TGTGCCAGCAGCCTCGGTTTTGAGGGTGAATACGAGCAGTACTTC | CASSLGFEGEYEQYF
TRBJ1-2 | TRBV2 | many | NA | TGTGCCAGCAACTTGGACAGCCGAGTAGGTGGAGGCTACACCTTC | CASNLDSRVGGGYTF
TRBJ1-2 | TRBV13 | NA | TRBD1 | TGTGCCAGCAGCCAACGACAGGGATTGGGGACTAACTATGGCTACACCTTC | CASSQRQGLGTNYGYTF
TRBJ2-7 | TRBV12-5 | many | NA | TGTGCTAGACCGCCGGGACCCAGCTCCTACGAGCAGTACTTC | CARPPGPSSYEQYF
TRBJ2-7 | TRBV9 | few | TRBD2 | TGTGCCAGCAGCGTAGAGAGTGGGACTAAAAAATACGAGCAGTACTTC | CASSVESGTKKYEQYF
TRBJ2-7 | TRBV5-1 | NA | NA | TGCGCCAGCAGCTCTACAGGGAACCCCTACGAGCAGTACTTC | CASSSTGNPYEQYF
TRBJ1-5 | TRBV6-1 | many | NA | TGTGCCAGCAGTAACCCGGGGGTGAGCAATCAGCCCCAGCATTTT | CASSNPGVSNQPQHF
TRBJ1-4 | TRBV30 | NA | NA | TGTGCCTGGAGTGACATCGGGCTGTCGGAAAAACTGTTTTTT | CAWSDIGLSEKLFF
TRBJ2-7 | TRBV20-1 | many | NA | TGCAGTGCTGTCCCGGGAGCCTACGAGCAGTACTTC | CSAVPGAYEQYF
TRBJ2-2 | TRBV11-2 | many | NA | TGTGCCAGCTTCTCGCCGGGACCCTCTAACACCGGGGAGCTGTTTTTT | CASFSPGPSNTGELFF
TRBJ1-1 | TRBV6-5 | many | NA | TGTGCCAGCAGTTACACGGGACACCTGAACACTGAAGCTTTCTTT | CASSYTGHLNTEAFF
TRBJ2-7 | TRBV7-9 | many | TRBD1 | TGTGCCAGCAGGACCGGGACAGGGAGCTACGAGCAGTACTTC | CASRTGTGSYEQYF
TRBJ2-7 | TRBV7-9 | many | NA | TGTGCCAGCAGCTTACTCTCTACCTACGAGCAGTACTTC | CASSLLSTYEQYF
TRBJ1-6 | TRBV7-9 | few | TRBD1 | TGTGCCAGCAGCCCGGGGACAGGGAATAATTCACCCCTCCACTTT | CASSPGTGNNSPLHF
TRBJ2-7 | TRBV7-2 | many | NA | TGTGCCAGCAGCTTAACAGGGAGCGCCTACGAGCAGTACTTC | CASSLTGSAYEQYF
TRBJ1-1 | TRBV3-1 | many | NA | TGTGCCAGCAGCCAACAAACTGAAGCTTTCTTT | CASSQQTEAFF
TRBJ2-7 | TRBV6-1 | few | TRBD1 | TGTGCCAGCAGTGCGACAGGGGGAAGGGAGCAGTACTTC | CASSATGGREQYF
TRBJ1-4 | TRBV5-1 | NA | NA | TGCGCCAGCAGCTTGGTAGGCACGACTAATGAAAAACTGTTTTTT | CASSLVGTTNEKLFF